The text below deals with one T cell receptor (beta chain). Its antigen is unknown. Clones were sequenced by immunoSEQ multiplex PCR, and TCRdb holds only the in-frame ones, with some missing. The sample consists of fewer than 130,000 clones, around 85% of them appearing once. The data stem from a study of PD-L1 blockade in urothelial cancer. Study-level points and caveats: Patients with below-median pretreatment blood clonality survived longer.

Source: PBMCs, taken around atezolizumab (anti-PD-L1) treatment. The origin of this receptor is a man aged 50 to 60 with urothelial cancer.

Written as DNA, the CDR3 is TGTGCCAGCAGCTCGGGACAGGTTAGCACAGATACGCAGTATTTT. It encodes CASSSGQVSTDTQYF. This chain connects TRBV9 to TRBJ2-3; 8 nucleotides line up with TRBD1. Germline V gene data show CDR1 as SGDLS and CDR2 as YYNGEE. J lost 0 bases, V lost 4 bases, and 4 bases had no gene match. The CDR3 consists of 15 residues.